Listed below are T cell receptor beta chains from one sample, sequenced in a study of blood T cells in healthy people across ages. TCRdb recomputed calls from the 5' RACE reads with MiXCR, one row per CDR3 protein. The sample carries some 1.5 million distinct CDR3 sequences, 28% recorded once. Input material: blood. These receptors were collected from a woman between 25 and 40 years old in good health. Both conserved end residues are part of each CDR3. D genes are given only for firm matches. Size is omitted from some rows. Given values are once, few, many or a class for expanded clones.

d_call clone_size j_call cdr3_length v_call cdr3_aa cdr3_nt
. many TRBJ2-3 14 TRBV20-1 CSARVWSSTDTQYF TGCAGTGCTAGAGTGTGGAGTAGCACAGATACGCAGTATTTT
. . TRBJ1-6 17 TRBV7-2 CASSLASASLVNSPLHF TGTGCCAGCAGCTTAGCGTCGGCCTCGCTGGTCAATTCACCCCTCCACTTT
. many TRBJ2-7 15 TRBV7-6 CASSFGIWLEGEQYF TGTGCCAGCAGCTTTGGTATATGGCTTGAGGGCGAGCAGTACTTC
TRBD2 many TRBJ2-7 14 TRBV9 CASSALAGGGEQYF TGTGCCAGCAGCGCCCTAGCGGGGGGGGGCGAGCAGTACTTC
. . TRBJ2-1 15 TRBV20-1 CSARDLGQSYNEQFF TGCAGTGCTAGAGATCTCGGACAGAGCTACAATGAGCAGTTCTTC
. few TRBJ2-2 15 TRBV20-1 CSARDPRGNTGELFF TGCAGTGCTAGAGATCCCAGGGGGAACACCGGGGAGCTGTTTTTT
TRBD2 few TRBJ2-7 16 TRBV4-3 CASSQELLAGRYEQYF TGCGCCAGCAGCCAAGAGCTTCTAGCGGGCCGCTACGAGCAGTACTTC
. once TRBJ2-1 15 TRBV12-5 CASGLVFDGYNERFF TGTGCTAGTGGTTTGGTATTCGACGGCTACAATGAGCGGTTCTTC
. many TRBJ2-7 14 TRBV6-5 CASSVRGRTYEQYF TGTGCCAGCAGTGTTCGGGGGCGGACCTACGAGCAGTACTTC
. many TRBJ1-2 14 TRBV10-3 CAASGGGTNYGYTF TGTGCCGCCTCTGGGGGGGGGACAAACTATGGCTACACCTTC
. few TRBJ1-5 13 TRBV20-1 CSAADGTNQPQHF TGCAGTGCCGCCGACGGGACCAATCAGCCCCAGCATTTT
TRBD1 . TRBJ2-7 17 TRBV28 CASSLSTWTGSSYEQYF TGTGCCAGCAGTTTGTCCACCTGGACAGGGTCGTCCTACGAGCAGTACTTC
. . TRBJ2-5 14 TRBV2 CASTKGLLEETQYF TGTGCCAGTACTAAAGGCTTACTGGAGGAGACCCAGTACTTC
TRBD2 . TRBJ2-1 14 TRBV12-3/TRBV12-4 CASSIPGLDNEQFF TGTGCCAGCAGTATCCCGGGACTAGACAATGAGCAGTTCTTC
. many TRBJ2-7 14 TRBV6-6 CASSPTGKSYEQYF TGTGCCAGCAGTCCGACAGGAAAATCCTACGAGCAGTACTTC
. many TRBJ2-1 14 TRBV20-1 CSASTGSSYNEQFF TGCAGTGCTTCTACGGGTTCGTCCTACAATGAGCAGTTCTTC
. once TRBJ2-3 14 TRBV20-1 CSALSTVRTDTQYF TGCAGTGCCCTATCGACAGTACGCACAGATACGCAGTATTTT
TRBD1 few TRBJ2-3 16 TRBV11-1 CASSGPGTGNTDTQYF TGTGCCAGCAGCGGGCCCGGGACAGGGAACACAGATACGCAGTATTTT
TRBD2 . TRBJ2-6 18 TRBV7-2 CASSVRLAGASGANVLTF TGTGCCAGCAGCGTAAGACTAGCGGGGGCCTCTGGGGCCAACGTCCTGACTTTC
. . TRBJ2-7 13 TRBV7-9 CASSLDKNYEQYF TGTGCCAGCAGCTTAGACAAGAACTACGAGCAGTACTTC
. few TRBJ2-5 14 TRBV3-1 CASSQEGGRETQYF TGTGCCAGCAGCCAAGAGGGGGGACGGGAGACCCAGTACTTC
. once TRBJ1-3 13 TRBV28 CASTQWGGNTIYF TGTGCCAGCACCCAGTGGGGGGGAAACACCATATATTTT
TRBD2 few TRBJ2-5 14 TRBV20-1 CSATPGLAEETQYF TGCAGTGCTACTCCGGGACTAGCGGAAGAGACCCAGTACTTC
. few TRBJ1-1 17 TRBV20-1 CSTTNPLPGTSNTEAFF TGCAGTACCACAAACCCTCTACCCGGGACATCGAACACTGAAGCTTTCTTT
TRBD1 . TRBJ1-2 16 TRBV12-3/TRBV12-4 CASSSYQGAIAYGYTF TGTGCCAGCAGTAGCTACCAGGGGGCGATTGCCTATGGCTACACCTTC
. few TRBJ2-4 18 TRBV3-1 CASSQKGGIVLAKNIQYF TGTGCCAGCAGCCAAAAGGGGGGGATCGTCCTAGCCAAAAACATTCAGTACTTC
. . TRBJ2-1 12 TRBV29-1 CSVEISGNEQFF TGCAGCGTTGAAATAAGTGGGAATGAGCAGTTCTTC
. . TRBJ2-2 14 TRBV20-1 CSAWAEADTGELFF TGCAGTGCGTGGGCAGAGGCGGACACCGGGGAGCTGTTTTTT
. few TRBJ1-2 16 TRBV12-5 CASGLRGGGPNYGYTF TGTGCTAGTGGTTTAAGGGGAGGAGGCCCTAACTATGGCTACACCTTC
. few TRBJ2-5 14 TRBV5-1 CASRQARGKEAQYF TGCGCCAGCAGACAGGCACGAGGCAAAGAGGCCCAGTACTTC
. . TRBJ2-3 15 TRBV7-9 CASSLVRTVTDTQYF TGTGCCAGCAGCTTAGTTAGAACAGTCACAGATACGCAGTATTTT
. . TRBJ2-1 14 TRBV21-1 CAAKGRESYNEQFF TGTGCCGCAAAGGGGCGGGAGAGCTACAATGAGCAGTTCTTC
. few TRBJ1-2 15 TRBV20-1 CSAAGPTADDYGYTF TGCAGTGCCGCGGGCCCGACAGCGGATGACTATGGCTACACCTTC
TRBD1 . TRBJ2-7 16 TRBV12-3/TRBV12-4 CASSRNRGSSYNEQYF TGTGCCAGCAGTAGAAACAGGGGTAGCTCCTACAATGAGCAGTACTTC
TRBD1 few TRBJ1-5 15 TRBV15 CATSSPGQGNQPQHF TGTGCCACCAGCAGTCCCGGACAGGGCAATCAGCCCCAGCATTTT
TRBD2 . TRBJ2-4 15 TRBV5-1 CASSSSGGQYNEQYF TGTGCCAGCAGCTCTAGCGGGGGGCAATACAATGAGCAGTACTTC
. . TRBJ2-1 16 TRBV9 CASSPWEGGKDNEQFF TGTGCCAGCAGCCCCTGGGAGGGGGGGAAGGACAATGAGCAGTTCTTC
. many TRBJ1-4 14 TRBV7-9 CASSLAGTGEKLFF TGTGCCAGCAGCCTTGCAGGGACCGGCGAAAAACTGTTTTTT
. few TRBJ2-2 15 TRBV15 CATSARRANTGELFF TGTGCCACCAGCGCCCGGCGAGCGAACACCGGGGAGCTGTTTTTT
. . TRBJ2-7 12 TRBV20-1 CSALLGGYEQYF TGCAGTGCTCTACTAGGGGGGTACGAGCAGTACTTC
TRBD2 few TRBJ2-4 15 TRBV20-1 CSVSTSGGATREQYF TGCAGTGTCTCGACTAGCGGGGGGGCCACTAGAGAGCAGTACTTC
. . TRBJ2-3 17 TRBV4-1 CASSQDWGTWLTDTQYF TGCGCCAGCAGCCAAGATTGGGGAACTTGGCTCACAGATACGCAGTATTTT
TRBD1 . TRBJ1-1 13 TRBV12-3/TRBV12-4 CASTLGQVVEAFF TGTGCCAGCACCTTAGGACAGGTCGTTGAAGCTTTCTTT
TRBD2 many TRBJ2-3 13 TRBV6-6 CASSYREADTQYF TGTGCCAGCAGCTACCGGGAGGCAGATACGCAGTATTTT